This entry lists 18 T cell receptor beta chains sequenced from one sample in a study of cytomegalovirus exposure and HLA in healthy donors. Primers included in the PCR were 60 Vbeta and 13 Jbeta primers. TCRdb's copy holds only in-frame clones and misses some; the assay was immunoSEQ multiplex PCR. Altogether fewer than 200,000 clones are present, 75% to 85% being singletons, with the ten largest covering 1.2%. The sequencing sample was made of PBMCs. These receptors all stem from a girl aged 2-10 years in good health and CMV-seropositive.

The DNA of the CDR3 is TGTGCCAGCAACCCTACGACGGGGTCTGGAAACACCATATATTTT. This codes for CASNPTTGSGNTIYF. The chain joins TRBV11-2 to TRBJ1-3; no reliable D call. Trimming removed 7 bases from V and 1 base from J, with 14 bases in between. Germline-derived CDR1 and CDR2 are SGHAT and FQNNGV. The CDR3 spans 15 residues.

The chain employs TRBV11-3 and TRBJ1-1; D gene uncertain. The germline V gene encodes CDR1 SGHNT and CDR2 YENEEA. V dropped 5 bases and J dropped 7 bases, with 11 bases sitting between them. This CDR3 region has 12 residues. This chain's CDR3 is CASSPHQDEAFF. The CDR3 nucleotides are TGTGCCAGCAGCCCACACCAGGATGAAGCTTTCTTT.

The genes are TRBV5-1 and TRBJ2-7; D possibly corresponds to TRBD2 (6 bases). V lost 3 bases to trimming and J lost 6 bases, with 16 bases between them. Germline CDR1 is SGHRS and CDR2 is YFSETQ. This CDR3 is built from 14 residues. CDR3 residues: CASSSQEGGAEQYF. CDR3 sequence (DNA): TGCGCCAGCAGCTCCCAGGAGGGAGGAGCCGAGCAGTACTTC.

V gene TRBV6-1 combines with J gene TRBJ2-1; tentative D call: TRBD2 (5 bases). The V end lost 8 bases, the J end lost 0 bases, and 14 bases lay between the germline ends. CDR1 is MNHNS and CDR2 is SASEGT in the germline V gene. This CDR3 comprises 15 residues. CDR3 sequence reads: CASEGPPGSYNEQFF. The DNA of the CDR3 is TGTGCCAGCGAGGGTCCTCCGGGCTCCTACAATGAGCAGTTCTTC.

A remark on this clone: An end of the junction differs from the germline gene, which may be a read error. The rearrangement joins TRBV5-6 to TRBJ1-1, with a weak D call TRBD1 (5 bases). The CDR3 is 13 amino acids. Germline values: CDR1 SGHDT, CDR2 YYEEEE. Written as DNA, the CDR3 is TGTACCAGCAGCTTGGTCAGGGCGGCTGAAGCTTTCTTT. Translated, it gives CTSSLVRAAEAFF.

V and J are TRBV5-1 and TRBJ2-1; TRBD2 is a possible D gene (5 bases). CDR1 and CDR2 (germline): SGHRS, YFSETQ. V was cut by 4 bases and J by 0 bases, with 11 bases left in between. The CDR3 is 15 residues long. The CDR3 coding sequence is TGCGCCAGCAGCGGGTGGGCGGGCTCCTACAATGAGCAGTTCTTC. Encoded protein: CASSGWAGSYNEQFF.

This chain joins TRBV9 and TRBJ2-1; possible D gene TRBD2, 5 bases. Germline values: CDR1 SGDLS, CDR2 YYNGEE. The CDR3 totals 16 residues. The ends were cut back, 0 bases at V and 0 bases at J, with 10 bases in the middle. The CDR3: CASSVELAGSYNEQFF. The CDR3, as DNA: TGTGCCAGCAGCGTAGAATTGGCGGGCTCCTACAATGAGCAGTTCTTC.

V gene TRBV5-6 combines with J gene TRBJ1-4; D is unresolved. V gave up 5 bases and J gave up 0 bases, with 8 bases separating them. Germline V lookup: CDR1 SGHDT, CDR2 YYEEEE. CDR3 length: 14 residues. The CDR3 DNA is TGTGCCAGCAGTTACGGAGCAACTAATGAAAAACTGTTTTTT. Its protein product is CASSYGATNEKLFF. The full variable domain, its missing parts supplied by reference TRBV5-6 and TRBJ1-4, is DAGVTQSPTHLIKTRGQQVTLRCSPKSGHDTVSWYQQALGQGPQFIFQYYEEEERQRGNFPDRFSGHQFPNYSSELNVNALLLGDSALYLCASSYGATNEKLFFGSGTQLSVL.

This clone appeared a single time. V and J are TRBV5-1 and TRBJ2-2; no definite D call. The germline V gene has CDR1 SGHRS and CDR2 YFSETQ. The CDR3 spans 14 residues. V lost 2 bases and J lost 3, with 8 bases in between. In DNA form, the CDR3 reads TGCGCCAGCAGCTTCGGCGGAGACACCGGGGAGCTGTTTTTT. Protein sequence: CASSFGGDTGELFF.

The chain has TRBV30 and TRBJ1-2, with D unresolved. V was clipped by 1 base and J by 6 bases, with 24 bases between them. The CDR3 loop spans 17 amino acids. Germline assignment: CDR1 GTSNPN and CDR2 SVGIG (reference sequence). This CDR3 is CAWSDRHDVGRSNGYTF. The CDR3, as DNA: TGTGCCTGGAGTGATAGACACGACGTAGGGAGAAGCAATGGCTACACCTTC.

The CDR3 region has the DNA TGTGCCAGCAGTGAGGTGGGACAGCCTAGCACAGATACGCAGTATTTT. This sequence encodes CASSEVGQPSTDTQYF. This chain joins TRBV6-4 and TRBJ2-3; 7 bases map to TRBD1. Germline assignment: CDR1 MRHNA and CDR2 SNTAGT. The CDR3 is 16 amino acids. With 3 bases clipped from V and 0 bases from J, the junction kept 6 bases outside the gene matches.

The rearrangement uses TRBV4-1 and TRBJ2-5; 10 nucleotides match TRBD2. The germline V gene has CDR1 MGHRA and CDR2 YSYEKL. CDR3 length: 15 amino acids. V was pared by 2 bases and J by 9 bases, with 9 bases of the junction left unmatched. The CDR3 protein is CASSQLSAGGGPQYF. DNA for the CDR3: TGCGCCAGCAGCCAACTATCAGCGGGAGGGGGCCCCCAGTACTTC.

The V gene is TRBV14, the J gene TRBJ1-2; 8 nucleotides align to TRBD1. V was clipped by 6 bases and J by 6 bases; unmatched bases: 12. The CDR3 is 15 residues long. Germline CDR1 is SGHDN and CDR2 is FVKESK. This CDR3 reads CASSRGIRGQNGYTF. The DNA of the CDR3 is TGTGCCAGCAGTCGCGGGATCAGGGGGCAGAATGGCTACACCTTC.

The chain carries TRBV10-2 and TRBJ2-7, with TRBD1 identical over 8 bases. The CDR3 is 16 residues long. With V trimmed by 6 bases and J by 3 bases, 13 bases remained unmatched. The V gene's germline CDR1 is WSHSY and CDR2 SAAADI. This CDR3 reads CASRPAIGQGSYEQYF. CDR3 DNA sequence: TGCGCCAGCAGACCCGCTATTGGACAGGGCAGCTACGAGCAGTACTTC.

CDR3 in amino acids: CASSLSGQPEKLFF. The CDR3 nucleotides are TGCGCCAGCAGCTTATCCGGACAGCCCGAAAAACTGTTTTTT. The chain combines TRBV5-1 with TRBJ1-4; weak D call: TRBD1 (6 bases). Germline V gene data show CDR1 as SGHRS and CDR2 as YFSETQ. This CDR3 has 14 amino acids. V gave up 2 bases and J gave up 8 bases, with 13 bases separating them.

The chain uses TRBV5-6 and TRBJ2-1, with 9 bases that match TRBD2. This CDR3 region has 18 residues. J lost 10 bases, V lost 2 bases, and 19 bases had no gene match. From germline, CDR1 is SGHDT and CDR2 YYEEEE. This CDR3 reads CASSFMVGLAGLASEQFF. The CDR3 DNA sequence: TGTGCCAGCAGCTTTATGGTGGGGCTAGCGGGGTTGGCCAGCGAGCAGTTCTTC.

The V and J genes are TRBV6-1 and TRBJ1-1, with 7 bases lining up with TRBD1. J gave up 6 bases and V 7 bases, and 8 bases lay outside the gene matches. The CDR3 is made up of 13 amino acids. Germline lookup yields CDR1 MNHNS and CDR2 SASEGT. CDR3 nucleotides: TGTGCCAGCACGCTCTCAGGGGGATCTGAAGCTTTCTTT. Encoded protein: CASTLSGGSEAFF.

The J gene is TRBJ2-7, the V gene TRBV11-2; D may be TRBD1 (5 bases). This CDR3 has 13 residues. Trimming shortened V by 1 base and J by 5 bases, and 9 bases separated the two germline ends. Per germline, CDR1 SGHAT and CDR2 FQNNGV. CDR3 residues: CASSLVGRDEQYF. Here the CDR3 DNA reads TGTGCCAGCAGCTTAGTGGGCAGGGACGAGCAGTACTTC.